The 23 T cell receptor beta chains below were found in one sample sequenced in a study of T cell repertoires in cytomegalovirus infection. One entry per CDR3 protein results from TCRdb running MiXCR on the reads. The data hold roughly 600,000 distinct CDR3 sequences, with 20% to 25% observed a single time. The sample comprised CD8+ T cells from PBMCs. The receptors here all came from a human donor in good health (CMV status not recorded). Some clones in this sample may be carry-over from other donors' samples.

This clonotype turned up a few times. The rearrangement uses TRBV7-2 and TRBJ2-1; the D is unclear. V shed 3 bases and J shed 8 bases, with 11 bases lying between them. The CDR3 loop spans 13 amino acids. Germline loops: CDR1 SGHTA, CDR2 FQGNSA. CDR3 loop: CASSFGGQDEQFF. DNA for the CDR3: TGTGCCAGCAGCTTCGGTGGGCAGGATGAGCAGTTCTTC.

This clonotype was observed a few times. The chain has TRBV20-1 and TRBJ2-1; 11 bases are a match to TRBD1. Germline V gene lookup returns CDR1 DFQATT and CDR2 SNEGSKA (reference sequence). The V gene end was trimmed by 5 bases and the J gene end by 8 bases; junction bases not matched to a gene: 8. The CDR3 totals 14 residues. In nucleotides, the CDR3 is TGCAGTGCTCCGGACAGGGGGCTGGTGGATGAGCAGTTCTTC. Translation gives CSAPDRGLVDEQFF.

This clonotype was found a few times. This rearrangement joins TRBV28 to TRBJ1-1; D unclear. CDR3 size: 16 residues. The ends were cut back, 1 base at V and 0 bases at J, with 12 bases in the middle. Germline V gives CDR1 MDHEN, CDR2 SYDVKM. The DNA for the CDR3 is TGTGCCAGCAGTTTATATAACGGATACATGAACACTGAAGCTTTCTTT. Residues: CASSLYNGYMNTEAFF.

Concerning this clonotype: A much larger clone is a single base away; this may be a read error. The V call is TRBV5-6, the J call TRBJ2-5; 8 bases are a match to TRBD1. CDR1 is SGHDT, CDR2 YYEEEE, per germline. The CDR3 totals 14 residues. Here the CDR3 reads CAGSQGATIETQYF. The CDR3 DNA reads as TGTGCCGGCAGCCAGGGGGCAACGATAGAGACCCAGTACTTC.

This clonotype turned up a few times. The chain has TRBV20-1 and TRBJ2-7; maybe TRBD1 (6 bases). Germline V CDR1 and CDR2: DFQATT, SNEGSKA (reference sequence). V was clipped by 6 bases and J by 2 bases, with 11 bases between them. This CDR3 is 12 amino acids long. CDR3: CSATQGTYEQYF. CDR3 DNA sequence: TGCAGTGCCACTCAGGGGACCTACGAGCAGTACTTC.

This chain joins TRBV20-1 and TRBJ1-2; D is unresolved. The germline gives CDR1 DFQATT, CDR2 SNEGSKA (reference sequence). The CDR3 covers 10 residues. Between the trimmed V and J ends, which lost 6 bases and 6 bases, there was a span of 8 bases. The CDR3 coding sequence is TGCAGTGCAGGGAAGGATGGCTACACCTTC. The encoded protein is CSAGKDGYTF.

With regard to this clonotype: Possible read error: a much larger clone is one base away. The chain joins TRBV7-2 to TRBJ1-1, with D unclear. The CDR3 runs to 16 residues. From germline, CDR1 is SGHTA and CDR2 FQGNSA. The V and J ends lost 1 base and 6 bases respectively, with 18 bases between them. This CDR3 reads CASSLVPGFQRAEAFF. CDR3 sequence (DNA): TGTGCCAGCAGCTTAGTGCCGGGGTTCCAAAGGGCTGAAGCTTTCTTT.

The chain links TRBV12-5 to TRBJ2-3; a weak D match, TRBD2 (6 bases). The CDR3 totals 16 residues. V lost 5 bases and J lost 2, with 17 bases in between. The germline CDR1 and CDR2 sequences are LGHNT and FRNRAP. The CDR3 DNA is TGTGCTAGTGGTCGGGAGCCGGACTATCCCACAGATACGCAGTATTTT. Translated, it gives CASGREPDYPTDTQYF.

This chain connects TRBV2 to TRBJ1-2; possible D gene TRBD1, 5 bases. Per germline, CDR1 SNHLY and CDR2 FYNNEI. Deletions cut 8 bases from V and 3 bases from J, with 10 bases between. The CDR3 loop spans 12 amino acids. Here the CDR3 DNA reads TGTGCCAGCTGCGGGACGTACTATGGCTACACCTTC. This encodes CASCGTYYGYTF.

Concerning this clonotype: A much larger clone differs by one base, so this may be a read error. The chain couples TRBV7-2 to TRBJ2-7, with no clear D. The CDR3 is 19 amino acids. Trimming took off 2 bases at V and 3 bases at J, with 26 bases between the two ends. CDR1 is SGHTA, CDR2 FQGNSA, per germline. CDR3 in amino acids: CASSLILGFSNLPVYEQYF. The CDR3 nucleotides read TGTGCCAGCAGCTTAATCCTAGGGTTCTCCAACCTCCCAGTCTACGAGCAGTACTTC.

Comments on this clonotype: At one of its ends the junction is not consistent with the germline gene, which may arise from a read error. The chain couples TRBV7-3 to TRBJ2-1, with D possibly TRBD2 on 7 matching bases. The CDR3 is 14 residues long. Germline CDR1 and CDR2: SGHTA and FQGTGA. CDR3 bases: TGTGCCAACAGCTTAGGGGGAGGGGGCAATGAGCAGTTCTTC. Translation gives CANSLGGGGNEQFF.

The chain links TRBV6-5 to TRBJ2-1; the D gene is possibly TRBD1 (5 bases). V lost 2 bases and J 3 bases, leaving 14 bases between the germline ends. Germline CDR1 is MNHEY and CDR2 is SVGAGI. The CDR3 has 16 amino acids. The CDR3 is CASSYGSLGDYNEQFF. CDR3 bases: TGTGCCAGCAGTTACGGGTCATTAGGGGACTACAATGAGCAGTTCTTC.

This clonotype was picked up a small number of times. This chain uses TRBV20-1 with TRBJ1-2; 7 bases line up with TRBD1. Per the germline V gene, CDR1 is DFQATT and CDR2 is SNEGSKA (reference sequence). Germline trimming cut 0 bases from V and 4 bases from J; bases unmatched to any gene: 8. This CDR3 region has 15 residues. The CDR3 sequence: CSARDTQQGFYGYTF. The CDR3 DNA reads TGCAGTGCTAGAGACACCCAACAGGGGTTCTATGGCTACACCTTC.

This clonotype was picked up one time. The rearrangement joins TRBV10-1 to TRBJ2-7, with D possibly TRBD1 on 5 matching bases. Germline V CDR1 and CDR2: WNHNN, SYGVQD (reference sequence). V was shortened by 11 bases and J by 5 bases, with 19 bases between the two germline ends. The CDR3 is 13 residues long. The CDR3 loop reads CASSAGPFDEQYF. The CDR3 DNA reads as TGCGCCTCCTCGGCAGGGCCTTTCGACGAGCAGTACTTC.

The chain employs TRBV7-9 and TRBJ1-2; D might be TRBD1 (6 bases). CDR3 length equals 14 residues. V was cut by 5 bases and J by 6 bases, with 16 bases left in between. The germline V gene encodes CDR1 SEHNR and CDR2 FQNEAQ (reference sequence). CDR3 amino acids: CASSPTTGKNGYTF. As DNA, the CDR3 is TGTGCCAGCAGCCCTACTACAGGGAAAAATGGCTACACCTTC.

The sample holds many counts of this clonotype. The V gene is TRBV6-1, the J gene TRBJ1-1; TRBD1 matches at 9 bases. Germline V gene data show CDR1 as MNHNS and CDR2 as SASEGT. The CDR3 sequence is 13 residues long. V lost 6 bases, J lost 4 bases, and 3 bases stayed unmatched. The CDR3 nucleotides are TGTGCCAGCAGGGACAGGGGCGGCACTGAAGCTTTCTTT. This encodes CASRDRGGTEAFF.

This clonotype was counted a few times. The chain carries TRBV28 and TRBJ2-1; 13 bases line up with TRBD2. The ends lost 2 bases at V and 6 bases at J; junction bases unmatched: 1. Germline V gives CDR1 MDHEN, CDR2 SYDVKM. This CDR3 is built from 15 residues. The CDR3 region has the DNA TGTGCCAGCAGTTTAAGACTAGCGGGGGGCAATGAGCAGTTCTTC. Translating it yields CASSLRLAGGNEQFF.

The chain joins TRBV7-3 to TRBJ2-2; D possibly uses TRBD1 or TRBD2 (5 bases each). Germline V gene data show CDR1 as SGHTA and CDR2 as FQGTGA. CDR3 length equals 17 residues. Trimming removed 6 bases from V and 6 bases from J, with 23 bases in between. CDR3 protein: CASSLPSEGWASGELFF. In DNA form, the CDR3 reads TGTGCCAGCAGTCTACCAAGCGAGGGGTGGGCCTCCGGGGAGCTGTTTTTT.

This clonotype turned up a few times. V usage is TRBV28 and J usage is TRBJ2-7, with TRBD2 matching 11 bases. J lost 3 bases, V lost 6 bases, and 7 bases had no gene match. Germline assignment: CDR1 MDHEN and CDR2 SYDVKM. The CDR3 spans 15 residues. The CDR3 DNA follows: TGTGCCAGCAGGCCGGGACTAGCGGAATTCTACGAGCAGTACTTC. It is translated as CASRPGLAEFYEQYF.

This clonotype was seen only a few times. CDR3 amino acids: CASSTTSALGDTQYF. In DNA form, the CDR3 reads TGTGCCAGTAGTACCACTAGCGCCCTCGGAGATACGCAGTATTTT. The chain is built from TRBV19 and TRBJ2-3; TRBD2 agrees at 7 bases. In germline, CDR1 is LNHDA, CDR2 SQIVND (reference sequence). J gave up 5 bases and V 4 bases, and 9 bases lay outside the gene matches. This CDR3 has 15 residues.

This clonotype was seen at least ten times. The rearrangement joins TRBV10-2 to TRBJ2-5; D is unresolved. CDR3 length: 14 amino acids. Germline loops: CDR1 WSHSY, CDR2 SAAADI. V lost 5 bases, J lost 0 bases, and 10 bases lay in between. The DNA of the CDR3 is TGCGCCAGCAGTCCTAATCCGTACCAAGAGACCCAGTACTTC. It codes for CASSPNPYQETQYF.

The chain carries TRBV2 and TRBJ2-7, with TRBD2 matching over 11 bases. With 4 bases clipped from V and 4 bases from J, the junction kept 6 bases outside the gene matches. From germline, CDR1 is SNHLY and CDR2 FYNNEI. The CDR3 extends over 15 amino acids. CDR3 sequence reads: CASSGVAGGRYEQYF. In nucleotides, the CDR3 is TGTGCCAGCAGTGGGGTAGCGGGGGGGCGTTACGAGCAGTACTTC. Drawing the rest from reference TRBV2 and TRBJ2-7, the complete variable domain is EPEVTQTPSHQVTQMGQEVILRCVPISNHLYFYWYRQILGQKVEFLVSFYNNEISEKSEIFDDQFSVERPDGSNFTLKIRSTKLEDSAMYFCASSGVAGGRYEQYFGPGTRLTVT.

The chain combines TRBV19 with TRBJ1-6; 7 bases align to TRBD1. The CDR3 totals 15 residues. In germline, CDR1 is LNHDA, CDR2 SQIVND (reference sequence). V dropped 5 bases and J dropped 7; count of bases not matched to a gene: 8. This CDR3 reads CASSVDRLKNSPLHF. The CDR3 DNA is TGTGCCAGTAGTGTGGACAGGCTCAAGAATTCACCCCTCCACTTT.